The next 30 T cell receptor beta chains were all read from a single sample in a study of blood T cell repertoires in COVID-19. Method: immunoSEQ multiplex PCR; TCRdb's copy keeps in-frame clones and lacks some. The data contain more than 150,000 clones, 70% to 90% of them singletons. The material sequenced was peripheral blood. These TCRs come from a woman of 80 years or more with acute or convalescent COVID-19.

CDR3 nucleotide sequence: TGCAGCGCCCGGGCAGGGGGTCAAGAGACCCAGTACTTC. Protein sequence: CSARAGGQETQYF. This chain links TRBV29-1 with TRBJ2-5; 7 bases match TRBD1. The germline gives CDR1 SQVTM, CDR2 ANQGSEA. The CDR3 contains 13 residues. The trim removed 7 bases at V and 2 bases at J, leaving 7 bases unmatched.

CDR3 sequence: CASRRDFMETQYF. The DNA for the CDR3 is TGCGCCAGCCGCCGGGATTTTATGGAGACCCAGTACTTC. The chain couples TRBV5-1 to TRBJ2-5, with D perhaps matching TRBD2 (5 bases). V lost 7 bases and J lost 5, with 15 bases in between. Germline V CDR1 and CDR2: SGHRS, YFSETQ. The length of the CDR3 is 13 residues.

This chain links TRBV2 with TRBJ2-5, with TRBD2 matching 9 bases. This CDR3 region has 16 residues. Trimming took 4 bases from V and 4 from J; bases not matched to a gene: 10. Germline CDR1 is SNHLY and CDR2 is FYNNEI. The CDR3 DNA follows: TGTGCCAGCAGTGTTACGGCTAGCGGGGAACCAGAGACCCAGTACTTC. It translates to CASSVTASGEPETQYF.

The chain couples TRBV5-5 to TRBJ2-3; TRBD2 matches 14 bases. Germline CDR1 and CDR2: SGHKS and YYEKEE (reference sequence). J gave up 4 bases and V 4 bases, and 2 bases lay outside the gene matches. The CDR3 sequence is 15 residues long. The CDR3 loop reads CASSPGLAGADTQYF. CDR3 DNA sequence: TGTGCCAGCAGCCCGGGACTAGCGGGAGCAGATACGCAGTATTTT.

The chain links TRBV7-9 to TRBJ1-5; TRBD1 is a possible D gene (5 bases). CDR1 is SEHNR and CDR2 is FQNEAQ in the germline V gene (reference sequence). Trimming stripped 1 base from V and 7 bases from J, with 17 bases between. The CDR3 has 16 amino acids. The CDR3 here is CASSLGYGRAFQPQHF. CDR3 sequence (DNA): TGTGCCAGCAGCTTAGGCTACGGCAGGGCTTTCCAGCCCCAGCATTTT.

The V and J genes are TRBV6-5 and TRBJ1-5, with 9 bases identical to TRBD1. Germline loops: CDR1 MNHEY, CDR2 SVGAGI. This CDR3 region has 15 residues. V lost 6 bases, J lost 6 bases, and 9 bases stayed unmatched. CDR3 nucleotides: TGTGCCAGCAGCCCATCGGACAGGGGCGTTCAGCCCCAGCATTTT. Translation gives CASSPSDRGVQPQHF.

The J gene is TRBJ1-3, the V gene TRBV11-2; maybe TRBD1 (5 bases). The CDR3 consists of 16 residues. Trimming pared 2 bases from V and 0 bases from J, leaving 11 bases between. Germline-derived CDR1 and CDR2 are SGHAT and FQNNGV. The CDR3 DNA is TGTGCCAGCAGCTTATCAGGGCCCGGCTCTGGAAACACCATATATTTT. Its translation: CASSLSGPGSGNTIYF.

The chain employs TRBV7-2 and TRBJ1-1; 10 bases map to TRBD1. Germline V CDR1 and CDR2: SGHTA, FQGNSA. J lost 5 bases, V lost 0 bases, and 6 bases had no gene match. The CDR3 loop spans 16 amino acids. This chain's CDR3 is CASSLAGTGVGTEAFF. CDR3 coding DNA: TGTGCCAGCAGCTTAGCCGGGACAGGGGTAGGGACTGAAGCTTTCTTT.

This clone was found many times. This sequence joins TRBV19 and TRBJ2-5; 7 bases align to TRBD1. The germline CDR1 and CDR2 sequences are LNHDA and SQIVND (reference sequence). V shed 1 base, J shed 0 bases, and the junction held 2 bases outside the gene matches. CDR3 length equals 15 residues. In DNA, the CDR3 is TGTGCCAGTAGTATAGTTGGGACAGACCAAGAGACCCAGTACTTC. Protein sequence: CASSIVGTDQETQYF.

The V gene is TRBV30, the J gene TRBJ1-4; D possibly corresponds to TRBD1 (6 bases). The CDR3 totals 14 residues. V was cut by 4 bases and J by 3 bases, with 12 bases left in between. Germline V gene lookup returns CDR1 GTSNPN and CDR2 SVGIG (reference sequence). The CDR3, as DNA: TGTGCCTGGAACCACAGGGCGGCTAATGAAAAACTGTTTTTT. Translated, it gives CAWNHRAANEKLFF.

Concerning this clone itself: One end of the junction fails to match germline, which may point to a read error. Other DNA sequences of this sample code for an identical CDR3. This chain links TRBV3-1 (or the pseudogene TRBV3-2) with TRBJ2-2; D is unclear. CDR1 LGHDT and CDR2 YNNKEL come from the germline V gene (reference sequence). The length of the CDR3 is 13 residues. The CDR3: CASSPFNTGELFF. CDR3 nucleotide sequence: TGCGCCAGCAGCCCCTTTAACACCGGGGAGCTGTTTTTT.

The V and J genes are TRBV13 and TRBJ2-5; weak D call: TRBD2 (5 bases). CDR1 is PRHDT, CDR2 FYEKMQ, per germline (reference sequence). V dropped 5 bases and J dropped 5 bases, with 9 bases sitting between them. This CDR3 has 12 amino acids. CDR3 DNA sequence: TGTGCCAGCAGCCGAAGAGGGGAGACCCAGTACTTC. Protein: CASSRRGETQYF.

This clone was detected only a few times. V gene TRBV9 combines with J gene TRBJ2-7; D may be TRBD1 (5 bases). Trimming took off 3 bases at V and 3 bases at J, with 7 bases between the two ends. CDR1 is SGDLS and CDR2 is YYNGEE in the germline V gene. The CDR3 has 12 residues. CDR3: CASSETGYEQYF. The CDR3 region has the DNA TGTGCCAGCAGCGAAACAGGCTACGAGCAGTACTTC.

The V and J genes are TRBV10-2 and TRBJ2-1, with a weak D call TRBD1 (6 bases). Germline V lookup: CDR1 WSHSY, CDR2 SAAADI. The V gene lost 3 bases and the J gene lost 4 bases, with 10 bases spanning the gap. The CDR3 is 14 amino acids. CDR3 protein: CASSDVQGYNEQFF. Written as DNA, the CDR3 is TGCGCCAGCAGTGATGTACAGGGATACAATGAGCAGTTCTTC.

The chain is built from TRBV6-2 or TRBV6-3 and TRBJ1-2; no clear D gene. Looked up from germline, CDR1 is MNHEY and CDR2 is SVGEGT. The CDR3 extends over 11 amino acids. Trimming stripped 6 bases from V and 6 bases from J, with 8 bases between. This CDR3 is CASSQRDGYTF. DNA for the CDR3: TGTGCCAGCAGCCAACGGGATGGCTACACCTTC.

CDR3 sequence: CASSYSKGQTNYGYTF. The CDR3 DNA reads TGTGCCAGCAGTTACTCGAAGGGACAGACTAACTATGGCTACACCTTC. The V and J genes are TRBV6-5 and TRBJ1-2; 7 nucleotides agree with TRBD1. V lost 0 bases, J lost 0 bases, and 4 bases stayed unmatched. The CDR3 sequence is 16 residues long. CDR1 is MNHEY, CDR2 SVGAGI, per germline.

The DNA of the CDR3 is TGTGCCTTTACACCCCTCCACTTT. It codes for CAFTPLHF. The chain combines TRBV6-4 with TRBJ1-6; no clear D gene. V was shortened by 11 bases and J by 11 bases, with 4 bases between the two germline ends. The germline V gene has CDR1 MRHNA and CDR2 SNTAGT. The CDR3 is made up of 8 amino acids.

The CDR3 DNA is TGCGCCAGCAGCCAAGACCAGTCGACAGGGGGGACTGAAGCTTTCTTT. This codes for CASSQDQSTGGTEAFF. V gene TRBV4-1 combines with J gene TRBJ1-1; 9 nucleotides line up with TRBD1. The germline V gene has CDR1 MGHRA and CDR2 YSYEKL. This CDR3 region has 16 residues. With 0 bases clipped from V and 5 bases from J, the junction kept 7 bases outside the gene matches.

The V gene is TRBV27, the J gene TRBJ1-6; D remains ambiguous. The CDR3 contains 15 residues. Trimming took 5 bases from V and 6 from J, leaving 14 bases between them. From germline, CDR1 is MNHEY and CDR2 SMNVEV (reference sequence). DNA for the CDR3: TGTGCCAGCAGTCGCGGTCCCTTACTTAATTCACCCCTCCACTTT. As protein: CASSRGPLLNSPLHF.

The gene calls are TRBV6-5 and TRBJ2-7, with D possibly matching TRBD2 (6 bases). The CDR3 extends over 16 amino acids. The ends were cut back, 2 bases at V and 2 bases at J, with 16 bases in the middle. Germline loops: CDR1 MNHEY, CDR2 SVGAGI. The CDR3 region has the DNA TGTGCCAGCAGTTACCTGCGGGGTACGGGGGCCTACGAGCAGTACTTC. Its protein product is CASSYLRGTGAYEQYF.

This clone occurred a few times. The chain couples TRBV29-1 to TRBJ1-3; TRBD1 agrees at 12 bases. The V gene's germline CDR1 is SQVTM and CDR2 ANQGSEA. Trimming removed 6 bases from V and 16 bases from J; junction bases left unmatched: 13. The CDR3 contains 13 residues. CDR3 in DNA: TGCAGCGTGGGGGACAGGGGGCCCGAGGGAGTGTATTTT. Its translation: CSVGDRGPEGVYF.

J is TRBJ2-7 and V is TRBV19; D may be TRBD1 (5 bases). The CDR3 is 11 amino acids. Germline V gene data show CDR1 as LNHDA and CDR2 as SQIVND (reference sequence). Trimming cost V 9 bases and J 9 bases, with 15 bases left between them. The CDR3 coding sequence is TGTGCCAGCTCGGGTGACAGTGCGCAGTACTTC. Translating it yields CASSGDSAQYF.

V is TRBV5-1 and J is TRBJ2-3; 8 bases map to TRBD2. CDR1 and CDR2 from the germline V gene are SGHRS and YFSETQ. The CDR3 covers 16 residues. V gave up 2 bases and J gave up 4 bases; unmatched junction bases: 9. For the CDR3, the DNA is TGCGCCAGCAGCTTTGTATCCGGGGGGGCCCCAGATACGCAGTATTTT. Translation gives CASSFVSGGAPDTQYF. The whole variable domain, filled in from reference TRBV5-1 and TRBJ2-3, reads KAGVTQTPRYLIKTRGQQVTLSCSPISGHRSVSWYQQTPGQGLQFLFEYFSETQRNKGNFPGRFSGRQFSNSRSEMNVSTLELGDSALYLCASSFVSGGAPDTQYFGPGTRLTVL.

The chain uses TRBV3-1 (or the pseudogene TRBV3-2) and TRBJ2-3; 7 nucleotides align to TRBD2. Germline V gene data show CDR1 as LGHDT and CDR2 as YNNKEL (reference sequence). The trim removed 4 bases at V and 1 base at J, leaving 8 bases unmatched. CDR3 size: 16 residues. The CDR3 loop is CASSRTRGMGTDTQYF. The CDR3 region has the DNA TGTGCCAGCAGCCGCACGCGGGGGATGGGCACAGATACGCAGTATTTT.

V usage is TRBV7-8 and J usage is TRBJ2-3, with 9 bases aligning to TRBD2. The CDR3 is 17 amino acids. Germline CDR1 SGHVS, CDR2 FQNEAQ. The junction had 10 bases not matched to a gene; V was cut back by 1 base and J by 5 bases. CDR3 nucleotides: TGTGCCAGCAGCTTAGAGTATGGCGGGAGGGCCGGAGATACGCAGTATTTT. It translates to CASSLEYGGRAGDTQYF. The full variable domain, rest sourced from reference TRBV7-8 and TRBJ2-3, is GAGVSQSPRYKVAKRGQDVALRCDPISGHVSLFWYQQALGQGPEFLTYFQNEAQLDKSGLPSDRFFAERPEGSVSTLKIQRTQQEDSAVYLCASSLEYGGRAGDTQYFGPGTRLTVL.

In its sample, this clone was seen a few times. CDR3 in amino acids: CASSLTGTSGTYEQYF. In DNA form, the CDR3 reads TGTGCCAGCAGCTTAACCGGGACTAGCGGGACCTACGAGCAGTACTTC. The chain has TRBV11-2 and TRBJ2-7; 13 bases fit TRBD2. Germline CDR1 is SGHAT and CDR2 is FQNNGV. Trimming took 2 bases from V and 2 from J; bases not matched to a gene: 3. The CDR3 sequence is 16 residues long.

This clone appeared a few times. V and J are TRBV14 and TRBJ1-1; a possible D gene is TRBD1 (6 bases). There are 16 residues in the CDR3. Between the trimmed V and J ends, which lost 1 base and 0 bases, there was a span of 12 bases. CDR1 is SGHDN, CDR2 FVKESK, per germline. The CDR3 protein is CASSQARGAMNTEAFF. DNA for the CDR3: TGTGCCAGCAGCCAAGCTCGGGGGGCAATGAACACTGAAGCTTTCTTT.

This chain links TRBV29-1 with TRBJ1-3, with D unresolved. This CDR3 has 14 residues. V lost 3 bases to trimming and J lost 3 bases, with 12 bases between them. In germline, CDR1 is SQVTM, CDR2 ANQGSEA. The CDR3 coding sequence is TGCAGCGTTGAGGGAGCTCTTCGTGGAAACACCATATATTTT. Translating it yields CSVEGALRGNTIYF.

The DNA of the CDR3 is TGCAGCGTTGATGGCGGGGGCAAGGGCTACACCTTC. Its translation: CSVDGGGKGYTF. V and J are TRBV29-1 and TRBJ1-2; the D gene is possibly TRBD1 (6 bases). The CDR3 is 12 amino acids. Germline lookup yields CDR1 SQVTM and CDR2 ANQGSEA. V was shortened by 3 bases and J by 8 bases, with 13 bases between the two germline ends.

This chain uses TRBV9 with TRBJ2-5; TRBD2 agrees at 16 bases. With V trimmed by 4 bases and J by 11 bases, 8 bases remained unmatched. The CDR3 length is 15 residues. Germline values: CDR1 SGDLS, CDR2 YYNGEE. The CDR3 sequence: CASSPGTSGGAQQYF. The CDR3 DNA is TGTGCCAGCAGCCCAGGGACTAGCGGGGGGGCACAGCAGTACTTC. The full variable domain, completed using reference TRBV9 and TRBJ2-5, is DSGVTQTPKHLITATGQRVTLRCSPRSGDLSVYWYQQSLDQGLQFLIQYYNGEERAKGNILERFSAQQFPDLHSELNLSSLELGDSALYFCASSPGTSGGAQQYFGPGTRLLVL.